This T cell receptor (beta chain) was sequenced for a study of T cell responses to AZD1222 COVID-19 vaccine. The study's findings and limits: Only a handful of people who got AZD1222 tested seropositive at baseline.

As for this clone: Antigen specificity is unknown.

Only in-frame clones appear in the TCRdb table, and some are missing; sequencing was by immunoSEQ multiplex PCR. The top ten clones hold 5% to 7% of a sample with more than 150,000 clones, more than 80% of them seen once. Between the trimmed V and J ends, which lost 0 bases and 2 bases, there was a span of 7 bases. The CDR3 covers 14 residues. Germline V gives CDR1 LNHDA, CDR2 SQIVND (reference sequence). The rearrangement links TRBV19 to TRBJ1-1; no definite D call. The sequences come from peripheral blood, collected on day 0 of AZD1222 vaccination. This clonotype originated in an adult in good health. The CDR3 region has the DNA TGTGCCAGTAGTATAGAGGGAGGTAACACTGAAGCTTTCTTT. Its translation is CASSIEGGNTEAFF.